This note documents a single T cell receptor beta chain sequence. The antigen is undetermined. Repertoires were generated with immunoSEQ multiplex PCR, while TCRdb's copy carries only in-frame clones and drops some. The sample consists of roughly 150,000 clones, 80% to 95% of them appearing once. The record originates from a study of T cell responses to AZD1222 COVID-19 vaccine. Study observations and caveats: Spike-specific TCR breadth and depth went up after people got two AZD1222 doses. There were repertoire samples only from the period after the peak T cell response. Variant regions that are unmutated are reportedly the target of nearly half of spike-specific TCRs. Across spike, vaccine-associated CD4 TCRs were found, dominant at 160-218 and 743-854.

The CDR3 spans 14 residues. Per the germline V gene, CDR1 is SGHDT and CDR2 is YYEEEE. V was clipped by 2 bases and J by 3 bases; unmatched bases: 3. The clonotype comes from an adult who received the AZD1222 COVID-19 vaccine. The V call is TRBV5-6, the J call TRBJ2-7, with 9 bases identical to TRBD2. The input for sequencing was peripheral blood, taken 28 days after the second AZD1222 dose. This chain's CDR3 is CASSFGTSSYEQYF. CDR3 bases: TGTGCCAGCAGCTTCGGGACTAGCAGCTACGAGCAGTACTTC. Complete variable domain (other parts from reference TRBV5-6 and TRBJ2-7): DAGVTQSPTHLIKTRGQQVTLRCSPKSGHDTVSWYQQALGQGPQFIFQYYEEEERQRGNFPDRFSGHQFPNYSSELNVNALLLGDSALYLCASSFGTSSYEQYFGPGTRLTVT.